This T cell receptor (beta chain) was documented in a study of beta chain features in type 1 diabetes. The investigators reverse transcribed all of the isolated RNA, so they sequenced expressed TCRB transcripts. Produced via immunoSEQ multiplex PCR; TCRdb's table is partial and in-frame only. Altogether 300,000 to 450,000 clones are present, around 12% being singletons, with the ten largest covering roughly 0.0097%. Points from the study as a whole: A greater similarity of naive, central memory and Treg TCRB repertoires was seen among patients than among healthy donors. Moderate but significant shortening of TCRB CDR3s was recorded in all four CD4+ subsets from Type 1 diabetes patients.

This clone has a handful of counts. Its antigen is not known. There are 13 residues in the CDR3. Germline V gives CDR1 SQVTM, CDR2 ANQGSEA. Trimming cost V 2 bases and J 2 bases, with 7 bases left between them. The chain employs TRBV29-1 and TRBJ1-5; the D gene is possibly TRBD1 (5 bases). This sequence was found in a woman aged 18-29 years with type 1 diabetes. Sequences were obtained from naive CD4+ T cells from blood. CDR3 loop: CSVEWGGNQPQHF. The DNA for the CDR3 is TGCAGCGTTGAATGGGGGGGCAATCAGCCCCAGCATTTT.